This T cell receptor beta chain was captured by sequencing in a study of T cell responses to AZD1222 COVID-19 vaccine. The method was immunoSEQ multiplex PCR; TCRdb's version includes in-frame clones alone and lacks a portion of them. The sample has around 110,000 clones, roughly 90% seen once. On this clone: Its cognate antigen is unknown.

Findings and limits, study-wide: Repertoires in all cases were sampled only once the peak T cell response had passed. The study reported that nearly half of spike-specific TCRs target unmutated variant regions. Breadth and depth of Spike-specific TCRs rose after two AZD1222 doses.

The CDR3 is 10 residues long. Germline lookup yields CDR1 SNHLY and CDR2 FYNNEI. The receptor was isolated from an adult in good health. The chain links TRBV2 to TRBJ1-2; D might be TRBD1 (5 bases). The sample here was peripheral blood, taken on day 0 of AZD1222 vaccination. CDR3 in DNA: TGTGCTAGAGGGGATGATGGCTACACCTTC. It yields the protein CARGDDGYTF. Supplemented by reference TRBV2 and TRBJ1-2, the full variable domain reads EPEVTQTPSHQVTQMGQEVILRCVPISNHLYFYWYRQILGQKVEFLVSFYNNEISEKSEIFDDQFSVERPDGSNFTLKIRSTKLEDSAMYFCARGDDGYTFGSGTRLTVV.